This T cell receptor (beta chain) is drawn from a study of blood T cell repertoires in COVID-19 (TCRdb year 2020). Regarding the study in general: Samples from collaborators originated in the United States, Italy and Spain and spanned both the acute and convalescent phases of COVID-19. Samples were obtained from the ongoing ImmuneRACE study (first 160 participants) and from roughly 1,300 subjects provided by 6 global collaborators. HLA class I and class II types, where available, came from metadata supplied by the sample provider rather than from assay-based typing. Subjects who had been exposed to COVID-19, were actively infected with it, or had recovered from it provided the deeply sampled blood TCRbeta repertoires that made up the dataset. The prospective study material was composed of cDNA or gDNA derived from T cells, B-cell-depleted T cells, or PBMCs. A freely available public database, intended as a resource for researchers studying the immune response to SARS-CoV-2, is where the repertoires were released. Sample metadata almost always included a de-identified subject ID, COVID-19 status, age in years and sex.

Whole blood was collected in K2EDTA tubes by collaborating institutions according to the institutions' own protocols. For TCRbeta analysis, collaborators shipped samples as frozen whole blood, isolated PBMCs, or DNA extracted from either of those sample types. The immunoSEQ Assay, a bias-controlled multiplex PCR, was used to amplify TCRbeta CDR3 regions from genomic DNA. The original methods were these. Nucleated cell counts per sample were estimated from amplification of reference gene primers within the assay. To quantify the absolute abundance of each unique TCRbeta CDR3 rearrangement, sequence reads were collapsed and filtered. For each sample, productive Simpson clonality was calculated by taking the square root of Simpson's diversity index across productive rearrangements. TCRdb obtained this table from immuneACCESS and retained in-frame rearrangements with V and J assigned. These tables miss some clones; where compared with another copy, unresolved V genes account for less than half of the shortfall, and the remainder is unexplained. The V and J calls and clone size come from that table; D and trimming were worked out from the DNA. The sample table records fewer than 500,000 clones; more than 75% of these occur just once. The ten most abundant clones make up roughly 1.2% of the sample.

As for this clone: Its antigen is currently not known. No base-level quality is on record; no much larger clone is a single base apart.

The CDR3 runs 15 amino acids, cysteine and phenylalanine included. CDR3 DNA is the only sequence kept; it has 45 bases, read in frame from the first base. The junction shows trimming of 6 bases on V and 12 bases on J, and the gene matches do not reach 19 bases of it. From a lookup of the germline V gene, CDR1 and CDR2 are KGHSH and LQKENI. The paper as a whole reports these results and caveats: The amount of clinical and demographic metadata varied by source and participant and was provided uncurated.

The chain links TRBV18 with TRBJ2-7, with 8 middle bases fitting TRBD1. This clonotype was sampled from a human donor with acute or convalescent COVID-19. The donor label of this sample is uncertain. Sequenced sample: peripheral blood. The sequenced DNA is TGTGCCAGCTCTACCGGGACAGGATCCCAAGGGTGGGCGTACTTC. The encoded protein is CASSTGTGSQGWAYF.